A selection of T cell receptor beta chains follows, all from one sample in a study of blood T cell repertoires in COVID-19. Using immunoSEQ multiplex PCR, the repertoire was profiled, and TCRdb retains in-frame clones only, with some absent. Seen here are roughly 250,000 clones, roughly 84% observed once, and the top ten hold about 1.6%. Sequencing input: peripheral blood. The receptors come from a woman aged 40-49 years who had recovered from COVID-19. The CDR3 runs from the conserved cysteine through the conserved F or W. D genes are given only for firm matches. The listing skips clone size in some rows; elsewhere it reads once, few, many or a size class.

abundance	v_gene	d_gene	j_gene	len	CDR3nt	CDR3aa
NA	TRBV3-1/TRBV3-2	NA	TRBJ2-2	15	TGTGCCAGCACCCTACTTGGAAAGGGGGCCGGGGAGCTGTTTTTT	CASTLLGKGAGELFF
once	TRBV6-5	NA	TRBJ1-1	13	TGTGCCAGCAGCGGACAGTCGAACACTGAAGCTTTCTTT	CASSGQSNTEAFF
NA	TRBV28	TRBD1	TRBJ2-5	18	TGTGCCAGCCGAACCCTGGGGACAGGGGGGCGTAAAAGAGAGACCCAGTACTTC	CASRTLGTGGRKRETQYF
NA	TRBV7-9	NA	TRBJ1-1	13	TGTGCCAGCAGCACTGGACAGTTCACTGAAGCTTTCTTT	CASSTGQFTEAFF
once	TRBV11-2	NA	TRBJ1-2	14	TGTGCCAGCAGCTTAGATCGGGGGAACTATGGCTACACCTTC	CASSLDRGNYGYTF
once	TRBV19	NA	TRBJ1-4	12	TGTGCCAGTAGTATCGACCCGCGAGGACTGTTTTTT	CASSIDPRGLFF
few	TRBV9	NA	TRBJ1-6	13	TGTGCCAGCAGCGTAGATCAGAATTCACCCCTCCACTTT	CASSVDQNSPLHF
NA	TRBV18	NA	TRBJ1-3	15	TGTGCCAGCTCACCAGGGAGATACGGGGGAAACACCATATATTTT	CASSPGRYGGNTIYF
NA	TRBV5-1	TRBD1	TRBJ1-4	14	TGCGCCAGCAGCCCCGGGACAGGGAGAGAAAAACTGTTTTTT	CASSPGTGREKLFF
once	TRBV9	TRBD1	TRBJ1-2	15	TGTGCCAGCAGCGCTAGACAGGGCAGTCACTATGGCTACACCTTC	CASSARQGSHYGYTF
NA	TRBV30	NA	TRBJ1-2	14	TGTGCCTGGAGAATCCAGGGGATGGACTATGGCTACACCTTC	CAWRIQGMDYGYTF
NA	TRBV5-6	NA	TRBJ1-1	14	TGTGCCAGCAGCTTGCCAGGGCGATTCACTGAAGCTTTCTTT	CASSLPGRFTEAFF
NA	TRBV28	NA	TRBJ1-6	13	TGTGCCAGCTCCGGTTTGCGGAATTCACCCCTCCACTTT	CASSGLRNSPLHF
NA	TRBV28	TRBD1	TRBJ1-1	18	TGTGCCAGCCGATGGGGGACAGGGGTATTTCGCATGAACACTGAAGCTTTCTTT	CASRWGTGVFRMNTEAFF
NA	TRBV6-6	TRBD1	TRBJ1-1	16	TGTGCCAGCAGTCGAGAGGACAGGGGATTTGACACTGAAGCTTTCTTT	CASSREDRGFDTEAFF
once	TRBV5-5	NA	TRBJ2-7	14	TGTGCCAGCAGCTTGGCCTCGCAGGCCTACGAGCAGTACTTC	CASSLASQAYEQYF
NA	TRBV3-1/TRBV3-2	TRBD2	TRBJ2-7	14	TGTGCCAGCAGCCCCGCGGGGGGGCTTGTCGAGCAGTACTTC	CASSPAGGLVEQYF
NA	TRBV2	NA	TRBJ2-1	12	TGTGCCAACCGTGACAATGGAGGTGAGCAGTTCTTC	CANRDNGGEQFF
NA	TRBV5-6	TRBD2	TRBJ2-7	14	TGTGCCCGCAGCGGGGGGTGGGTGTCCTACGAGCAGTACTTC	CARSGGWVSYEQYF
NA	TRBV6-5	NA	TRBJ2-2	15	TGTGCCAGCAGTTACACCGGGACAACGACGGGGGAGCTGTTTTTT	CASSYTGTTTGELFF
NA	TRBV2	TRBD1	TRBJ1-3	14	TGTGCCAGCAGGGGACAGGGGTTTGGAAACACCATATATTTT	CASRGQGFGNTIYF
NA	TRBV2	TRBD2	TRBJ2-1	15	TGTGCCAGCAGCACACTAGCGGGAAGCTACAATGAGCAGTTCTTC	CASSTLAGSYNEQFF
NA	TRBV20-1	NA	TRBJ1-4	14	TGCAGTGCTCGTGAGGGACAAGGGAATGAAAAACTGTTTTTT	CSAREGQGNEKLFF
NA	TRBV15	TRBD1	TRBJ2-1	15	TGTGCCACCAGCGTCACAGGGGGCCTTTACAATGAGCAGTTCTTC	CATSVTGGLYNEQFF
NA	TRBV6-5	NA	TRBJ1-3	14	TGTGCCAGCCAAGAGGGCGGCTCTGGAAACACCATATATTTT	CASQEGGSGNTIYF
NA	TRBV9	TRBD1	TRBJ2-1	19	TGTGCCAGCAGCGTCATGCGACAGGGGGCCCGAAGCTCCTACAATGAGCAGTTCTTC	CASSVMRQGARSSYNEQFF
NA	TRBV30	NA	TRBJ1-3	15	TGTGCCTGGACAAAGGAGGGAGGTTCTGGAAACACCATATATTTT	CAWTKEGGSGNTIYF
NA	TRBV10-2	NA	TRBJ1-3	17	TGCGCCAGCAGTGGGGGCGGGCAGGGGCTCTCTGGAAACACCATATATTTT	CASSGGGQGLSGNTIYF
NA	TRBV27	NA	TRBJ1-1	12	TGTGCCAGCAAAGACAGCCTCACTGAAGCTTTCTTT	CASKDSLTEAFF
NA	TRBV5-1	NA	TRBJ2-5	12	TGCGCCAGCAGCTTGGATAGGGGTGCCCAGTACTTC	CASSLDRGAQYF
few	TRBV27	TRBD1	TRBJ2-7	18	TGTGCCAGCAGTTTATCGGTTAAGGGGGCGAGAATTCTCCACGAGCAGTACTTC	CASSLSVKGARILHEQYF